This T cell receptor (beta chain) was identified in a study of T cell responses to AZD1222 COVID-19 vaccine. Regarding the study as a whole: Every sample of the repertoires postdated the peak T cell response. Nearly half of unique spike-specific TCRs reportedly avoided B.1.351 and B.1.1.7 mutated regions.

The CDR3 has 15 amino acids. V dropped 6 bases and J dropped 3 bases, with 15 bases sitting between them. Per germline, CDR1 MNHEY and CDR2 SVGAGI. As to this clone: Its antigen is unknown.

The assay was immunoSEQ multiplex PCR, and TCRdb's table has in-frame clones only and misses some. The sample has approximately 130,000 clones; about 89% are singletons. The specimen was peripheral blood, collected 28 days after the second AZD1222 dose. The chain uses TRBV6-5 and TRBJ1-5, with a possible D match to TRBD1 (6 bases). This receptor was taken from an adult who received the AZD1222 COVID-19 vaccine. The CDR3 is CASSPMTGNNQPQHF. The CDR3 DNA sequence: TGTGCCAGCAGCCCGATGACAGGAAACAATCAGCCCCAGCATTTT.